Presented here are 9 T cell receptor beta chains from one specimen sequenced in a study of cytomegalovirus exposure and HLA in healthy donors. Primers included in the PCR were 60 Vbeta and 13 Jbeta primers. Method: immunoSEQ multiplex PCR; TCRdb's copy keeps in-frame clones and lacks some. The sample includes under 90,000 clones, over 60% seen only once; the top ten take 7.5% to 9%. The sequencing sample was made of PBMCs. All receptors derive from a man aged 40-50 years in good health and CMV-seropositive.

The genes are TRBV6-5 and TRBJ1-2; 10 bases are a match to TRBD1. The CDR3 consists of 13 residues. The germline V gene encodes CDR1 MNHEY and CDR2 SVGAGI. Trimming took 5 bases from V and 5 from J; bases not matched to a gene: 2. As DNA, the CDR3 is TGTGCCAGCAGTCCGGACAGGGGGTATGGCTACACCTTC. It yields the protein CASSPDRGYGYTF.

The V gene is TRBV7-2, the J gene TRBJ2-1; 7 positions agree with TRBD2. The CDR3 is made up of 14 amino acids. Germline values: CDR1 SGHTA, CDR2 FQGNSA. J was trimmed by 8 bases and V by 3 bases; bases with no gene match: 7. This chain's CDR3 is CASSFKREGDEQFF. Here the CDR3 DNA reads TGTGCCAGCAGCTTCAAGCGGGAAGGGGATGAGCAGTTCTTC. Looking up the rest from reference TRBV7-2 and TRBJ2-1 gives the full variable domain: GAGVSQSPSNKVTEKGKDVELRCDPISGHTALYWYRQSLGQGLEFLIYFQGNSAPDKSGLPSDRFSAERTGGSVSTLTIQRTQQEDSAVYLCASSFKREGDEQFFGPGTRLTVL.

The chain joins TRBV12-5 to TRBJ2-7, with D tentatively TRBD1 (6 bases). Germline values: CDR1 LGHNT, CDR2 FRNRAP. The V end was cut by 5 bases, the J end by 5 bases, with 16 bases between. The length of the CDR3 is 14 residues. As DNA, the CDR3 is TGTGCTAGTGGTCCACGCCGAACAGGGAACGAGCAGTACTTC. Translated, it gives CASGPRRTGNEQYF.

CDR3 sequence: CASGLDRTGPLTEAFF. The CDR3 DNA follows: TGTGCTAGTGGTTTGGACAGGACAGGGCCCCTCACTGAAGCTTTCTTT. The chain combines TRBV12-5 with TRBJ1-1, with 8 bases lining up with TRBD1. Germline V gene lookup returns CDR1 LGHNT and CDR2 FRNRAP. The CDR3 consists of 16 residues. J was trimmed by 4 bases and V by 1 base; bases with no gene match: 8.

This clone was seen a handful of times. The CDR3, as DNA: TGTGCCAGCAGCGTGGGACAGGGACTGTTCTTC. Translating it yields CASSVGQGLFF. The rearrangement uses TRBV9 and TRBJ2-1; 9 nucleotides line up with TRBD1. V was clipped by 2 bases and J by 15 bases; unmatched bases: 3. The CDR3 covers 11 residues. CDR1 and CDR2 (germline): SGDLS, YYNGEE.

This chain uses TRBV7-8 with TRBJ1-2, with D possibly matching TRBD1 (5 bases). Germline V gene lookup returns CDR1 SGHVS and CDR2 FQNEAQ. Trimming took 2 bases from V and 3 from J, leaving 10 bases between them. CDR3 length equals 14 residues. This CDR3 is CASSLRQGDYGYTF. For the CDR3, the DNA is TGTGCCAGCAGCTTACGGCAGGGTGACTATGGCTACACCTTC.

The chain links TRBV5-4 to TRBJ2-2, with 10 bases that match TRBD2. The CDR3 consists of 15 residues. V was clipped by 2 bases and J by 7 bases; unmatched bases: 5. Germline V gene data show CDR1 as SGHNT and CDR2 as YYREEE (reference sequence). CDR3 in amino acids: CASSLGLAGVGELFF. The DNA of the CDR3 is TGTGCCAGCAGCTTAGGCCTAGCGGGGGTCGGGGAGCTGTTTTTT. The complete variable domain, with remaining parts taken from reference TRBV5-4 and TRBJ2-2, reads ETGVTQSPTHLIKTRGQQVTLRCSSQSGHNTVSWYQQALGQGPQFIFQYYREEENGRGNFPPRFSGLQFPNYSSELNVNALELDDSALYLCASSLGLAGVGELFFGEGSRLTVL.

DNA for the CDR3: TGCGCCAGCAGCTTGGCCGGGGGGAACGGCGAGCAGTACTTC. This translates into CASSLAGGNGEQYF. V and J are TRBV5-1 and TRBJ2-7; TRBD2 aligns across 7 bases. CDR1 SGHRS and CDR2 YFSETQ come from the germline V gene. V lost 0 bases, J lost 6 bases, and 6 bases stayed unmatched. The length of the CDR3 is 14 residues. The entire variable domain, with the rest obtained from reference TRBV5-1 and TRBJ2-7, is as follows: KAGVTQTPRYLIKTRGQQVTLSCSPISGHRSVSWYQQTPGQGLQFLFEYFSETQRNKGNFPGRFSGRQFSNSRSEMNVSTLELGDSALYLCASSLAGGNGEQYFGPGTRLTVT.

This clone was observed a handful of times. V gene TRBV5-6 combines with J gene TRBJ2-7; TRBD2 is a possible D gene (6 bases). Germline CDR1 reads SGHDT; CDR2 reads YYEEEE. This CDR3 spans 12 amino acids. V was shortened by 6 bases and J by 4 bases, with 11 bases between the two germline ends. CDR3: CASTGRLYEQYF. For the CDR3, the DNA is TGTGCCAGCACCGGGAGACTATACGAGCAGTACTTC.